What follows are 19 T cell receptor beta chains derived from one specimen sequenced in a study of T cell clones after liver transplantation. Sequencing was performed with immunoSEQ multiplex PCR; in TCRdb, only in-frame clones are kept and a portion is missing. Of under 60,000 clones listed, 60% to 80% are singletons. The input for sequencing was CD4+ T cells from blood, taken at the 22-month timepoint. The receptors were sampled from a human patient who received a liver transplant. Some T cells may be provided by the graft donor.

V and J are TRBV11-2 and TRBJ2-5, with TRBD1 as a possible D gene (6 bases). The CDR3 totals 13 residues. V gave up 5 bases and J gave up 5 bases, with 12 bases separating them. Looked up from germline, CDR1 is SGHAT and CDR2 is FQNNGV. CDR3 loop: CASSVQGRETQYF. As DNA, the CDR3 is TGTGCCAGCAGCGTACAGGGTAGGGAGACCCAGTACTTC.

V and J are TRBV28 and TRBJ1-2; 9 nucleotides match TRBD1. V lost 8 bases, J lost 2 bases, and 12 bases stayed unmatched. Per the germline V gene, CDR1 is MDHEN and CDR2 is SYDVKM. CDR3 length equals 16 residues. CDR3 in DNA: TGTGCCAGCTACGCTGTTGGACAGGGGTCGAACTATGGCTACACCTTC. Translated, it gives CASYAVGQGSNYGYTF.

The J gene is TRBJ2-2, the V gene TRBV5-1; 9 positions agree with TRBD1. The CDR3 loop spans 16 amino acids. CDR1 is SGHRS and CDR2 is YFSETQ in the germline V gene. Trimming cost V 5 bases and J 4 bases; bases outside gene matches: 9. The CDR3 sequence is CASSSGTGTFTGELFF. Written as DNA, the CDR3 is TGCGCCAGCAGTTCCGGGACAGGGACATTCACCGGGGAGCTGTTTTTT.

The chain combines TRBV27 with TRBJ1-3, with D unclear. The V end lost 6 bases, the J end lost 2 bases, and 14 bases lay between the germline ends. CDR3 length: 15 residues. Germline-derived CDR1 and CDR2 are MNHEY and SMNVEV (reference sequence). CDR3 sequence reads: CASRPLRDAGNTIYF. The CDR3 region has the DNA TGTGCCAGCAGGCCCCTGAGGGATGCTGGAAACACCATATATTTT.

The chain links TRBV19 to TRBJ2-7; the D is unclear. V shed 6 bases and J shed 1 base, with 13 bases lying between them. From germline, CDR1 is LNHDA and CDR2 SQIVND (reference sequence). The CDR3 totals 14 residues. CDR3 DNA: TGTGCCAGTAGATCCAGCACGAGTTCCTACGAGCAGTACTTC. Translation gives CASRSSTSSYEQYF.

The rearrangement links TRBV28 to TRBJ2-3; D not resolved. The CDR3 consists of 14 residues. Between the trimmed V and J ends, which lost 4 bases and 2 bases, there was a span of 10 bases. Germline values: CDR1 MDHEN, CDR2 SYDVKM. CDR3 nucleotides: TGTGCCAGCAGTTCTTCCCTTCCCACAGATACGCAGTATTTT. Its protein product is CASSSSLPTDTQYF.

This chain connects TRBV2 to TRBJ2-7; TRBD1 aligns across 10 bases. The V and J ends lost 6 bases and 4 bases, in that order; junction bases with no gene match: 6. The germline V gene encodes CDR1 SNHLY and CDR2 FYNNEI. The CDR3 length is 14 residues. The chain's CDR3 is CASRSRDRGYEQYF. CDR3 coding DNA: TGTGCCAGCAGATCCCGGGACAGGGGATACGAGCAGTACTTC.

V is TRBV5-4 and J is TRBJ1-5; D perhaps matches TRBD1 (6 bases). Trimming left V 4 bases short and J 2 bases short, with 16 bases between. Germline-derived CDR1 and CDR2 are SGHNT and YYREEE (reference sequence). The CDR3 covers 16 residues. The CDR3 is CASSGGGRVGNQPQHF. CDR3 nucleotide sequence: TGTGCCAGCAGCGGCGGGGGCAGGGTTGGCAATCAGCCCCAGCATTTT. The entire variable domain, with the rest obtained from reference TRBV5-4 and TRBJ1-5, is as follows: ETGVTQSPTHLIKTRGQQVTLRCSSQSGHNTVSWYQQALGQGPQFIFQYYREEENGRGNFPPRFSGLQFPNYSSELNVNALELDDSALYLCASSGGGRVGNQPQHFGDGTRLSIL.

CDR3 sequence: CASRSRDRGNEQFF. The CDR3, as DNA: TGTGCCAGTAGATCCCGGGACAGGGGCAATGAGCAGTTCTTC. The rearrangement uses TRBV19 and TRBJ2-1; 10 bases are shared with TRBD1. Trimming at V came to 6 bases and at J to 6 bases, leaving 5 bases not matched to a gene. CDR3 length: 14 residues. In germline, CDR1 is LNHDA, CDR2 SQIVND (reference sequence).

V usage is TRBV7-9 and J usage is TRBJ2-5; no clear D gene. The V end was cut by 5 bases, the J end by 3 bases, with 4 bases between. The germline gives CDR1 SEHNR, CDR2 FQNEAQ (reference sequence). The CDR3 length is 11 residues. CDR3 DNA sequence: TGTGCCAGCAGCAAAAAAGAGACCCAGTACTTC. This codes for CASSKKETQYF.

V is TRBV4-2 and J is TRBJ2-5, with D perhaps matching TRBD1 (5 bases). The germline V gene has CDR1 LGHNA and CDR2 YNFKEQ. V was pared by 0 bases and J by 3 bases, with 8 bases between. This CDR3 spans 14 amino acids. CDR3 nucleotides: TGTGCCAGCAGCCAAGAGATAGGGGAAGAGACCCAGTACTTC. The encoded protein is CASSQEIGEETQYF.

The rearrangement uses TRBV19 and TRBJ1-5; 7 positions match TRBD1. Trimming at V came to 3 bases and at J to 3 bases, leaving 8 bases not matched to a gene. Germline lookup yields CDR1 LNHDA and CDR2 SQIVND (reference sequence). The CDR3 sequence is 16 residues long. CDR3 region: CASSIGAGGNNQPQHF. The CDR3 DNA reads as TGTGCCAGTAGTATTGGGGCAGGGGGTAACAATCAGCCCCAGCATTTT.

The DNA for the CDR3 is TGTGCCAGCAGCGTAGACAGCGGTAGCACAGATACGCAGTATTTT. Residues: CASSVDSGSTDTQYF. The chain recombines TRBV9 with TRBJ2-3; perhaps TRBD2 as D (5 bases). Trimming shortened V by 0 bases and J by 0 bases, and 8 bases separated the two germline ends. Germline V CDR1 and CDR2: SGDLS, YYNGEE. The CDR3 has 15 amino acids.

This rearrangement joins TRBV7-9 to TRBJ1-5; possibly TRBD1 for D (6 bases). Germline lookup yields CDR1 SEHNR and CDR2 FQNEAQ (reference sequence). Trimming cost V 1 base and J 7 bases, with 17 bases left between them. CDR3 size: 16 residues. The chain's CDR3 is CASSLVTTGWEQPQHF. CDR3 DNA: TGTGCCAGCAGCTTAGTTACGACAGGATGGGAACAGCCCCAGCATTTT.

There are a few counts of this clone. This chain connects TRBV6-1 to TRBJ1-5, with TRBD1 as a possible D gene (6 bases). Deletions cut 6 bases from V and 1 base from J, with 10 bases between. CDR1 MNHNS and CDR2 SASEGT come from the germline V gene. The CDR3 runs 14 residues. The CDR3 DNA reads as TGTGCCAGCAGCACAGGGAAAAGCAATCAGCCCCAGCATTTT. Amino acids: CASSTGKSNQPQHF.

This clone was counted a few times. The CDR3 DNA sequence: TGCGCCAGCAGCTTAGTAGGTTTGGACACCGGGGAGCTGTTTTTT. Amino acids: CASSLVGLDTGELFF. This chain links TRBV5-1 with TRBJ2-2; no reliable D call. In germline, CDR1 is SGHRS, CDR2 YFSETQ. The CDR3 sequence is 15 residues long. Deletions cut 2 bases from V and 3 bases from J, with 11 bases between.

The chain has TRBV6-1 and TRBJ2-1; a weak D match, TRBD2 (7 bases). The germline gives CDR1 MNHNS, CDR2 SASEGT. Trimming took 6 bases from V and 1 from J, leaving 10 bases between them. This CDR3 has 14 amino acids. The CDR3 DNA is TGTGCCAGCAGAGGGGGGGCTTCCTACAATGAGCAGTTCTTC. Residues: CASRGGASYNEQFF.

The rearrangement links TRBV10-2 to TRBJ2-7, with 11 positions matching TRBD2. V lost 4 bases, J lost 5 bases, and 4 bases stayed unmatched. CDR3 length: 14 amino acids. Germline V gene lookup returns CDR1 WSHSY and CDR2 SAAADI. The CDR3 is CASSVLAGGHEQYF. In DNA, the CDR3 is TGCGCCAGCAGTGTCCTAGCGGGGGGTCACGAGCAGTACTTC.

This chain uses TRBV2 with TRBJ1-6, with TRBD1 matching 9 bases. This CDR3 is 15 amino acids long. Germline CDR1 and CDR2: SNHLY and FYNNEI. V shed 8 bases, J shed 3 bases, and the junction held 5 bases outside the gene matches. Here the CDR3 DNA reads TGTGCCAGCTTGCCGGACAGGGGCTATAATTCACCCCTCCACTTT. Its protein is CASLPDRGYNSPLHF.